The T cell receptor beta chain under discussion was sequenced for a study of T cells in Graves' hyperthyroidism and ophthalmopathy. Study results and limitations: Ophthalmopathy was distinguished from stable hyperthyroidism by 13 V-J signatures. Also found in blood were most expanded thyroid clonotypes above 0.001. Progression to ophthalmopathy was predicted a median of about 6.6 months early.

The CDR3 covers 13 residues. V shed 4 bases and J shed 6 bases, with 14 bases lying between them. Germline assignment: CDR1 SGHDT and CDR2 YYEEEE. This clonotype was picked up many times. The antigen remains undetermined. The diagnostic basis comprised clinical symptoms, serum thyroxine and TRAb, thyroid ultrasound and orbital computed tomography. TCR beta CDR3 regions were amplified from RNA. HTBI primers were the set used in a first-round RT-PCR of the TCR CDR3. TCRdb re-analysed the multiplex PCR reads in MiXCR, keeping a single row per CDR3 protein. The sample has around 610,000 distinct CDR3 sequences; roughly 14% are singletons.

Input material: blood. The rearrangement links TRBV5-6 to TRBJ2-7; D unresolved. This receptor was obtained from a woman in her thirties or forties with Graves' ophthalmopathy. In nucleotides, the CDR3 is TGTGCCAGCAGCCTAGGGCCCCTACGCGAGCAGTACTTC. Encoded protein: CASSLGPLREQYF.